These 5 T cell receptor beta chains were sequenced from one sample in a study of blood T cell repertoires in COVID-19. Profiling relied on immunoSEQ multiplex PCR, and the TCRdb table lists in-frame clones only, not all of them. The repertoire holds 350,000 to 450,000 clones, 75% to 90% seen once, with about 5.4% in the top ten. Sample: PBMCs or T cells enriched from blood (not recorded which). These receptors were taken from a woman aged 50 to 60 who had recovered from COVID-19.

The chain joins TRBV20-1 to TRBJ2-7; D gene unclear. V shed 2 bases and J shed 6 bases, with 8 bases lying between them. This CDR3 is built from 11 residues. Germline-derived CDR1 and CDR2 are DFQATT and SNEGSKA (reference sequence). CDR3 protein: CSARRYGEQYF. As DNA, the CDR3 is TGCAGTGCTAGACGGTACGGCGAGCAGTACTTC.

The chain has TRBV10-3 and TRBJ2-3; 9 nucleotides agree with TRBD2. This CDR3 is 13 amino acids long. Germline trimming cut 7 bases from V and 6 bases from J; bases unmatched to any gene: 5. The germline V gene encodes CDR1 ENHRY and CDR2 SYGVKD. The DNA for the CDR3 is TGTGCCATCACCTCCGGACTAGCGGATACGCAGTATTTT. Its translation: CAITSGLADTQYF.

V gene TRBV12-5 combines with J gene TRBJ2-3; 8 bases fit TRBD2. The CDR3 is 15 amino acids. Per the germline V gene, CDR1 is LGHNT and CDR2 is FRNRAP. Germline trimming cut 7 bases from V and 8 bases from J; bases unmatched to any gene: 14. CDR3: CASAPSGGVPGTQYF. The CDR3 nucleotides are TGTGCTAGTGCCCCGAGCGGGGGCGTCCCAGGTACGCAGTATTTT.

This chain connects TRBV4-1 to TRBJ1-4; D is undetermined. CDR3 length: 15 residues. Trimming left V 2 bases short and J 4 bases short, with 11 bases between. Germline V gene data show CDR1 as MGHRA and CDR2 as YSYEKL. The CDR3 DNA sequence: TGCGCCAGCAGCCAACGTAGCGGAGGTAATGAAAAACTGTTTTTT. Protein product: CASSQRSGGNEKLFF.

About this clone itself: Within the sample, other DNA sequences also encode this same CDR3. The chain recombines TRBV19 with TRBJ1-1, with no clear D. Per germline, CDR1 LNHDA and CDR2 SQIVND (reference sequence). The CDR3 consists of 13 residues. V was pared by 0 bases and J by 3 bases, with 5 bases between. The CDR3: CASSIDRDTEAFF. In DNA form, the CDR3 reads TGTGCCAGTAGTATAGATCGTGACACTGAAGCTTTCTTT. Variable domain in full (rest from reference TRBV19 and TRBJ1-1): DGGITQSPKYLFRKEGQNVTLSCEQNLNHDAMYWYRQDPGQGLRLIYYSQIVNDFQKGDIAEGYSVSREKKESFPLTVTSAQKNPTAFYLCASSIDRDTEAFFGQGTRLTVV.